A single sample gave rise to the 28 T cell receptor beta chains below, sequenced in a study of shared clonotypes between healthy human individuals (dated by TCRdb to 2020 to 2021). Library construction relied on the immunoSEQ multiplex PCR assay. This immuneACCESS table, as held by TCRdb, lists in-frame sequences with V and J called but not all clones. Of the missing ones, under half trace to an unresolved V gene in checked studies; the others have no known cause. The sample records around 2,000,000 clones, 85% to 95% of which are singletons. 0.1% to 0.15% of the sample rests with the top ten. Sequencing used naive CD4+ T cells sorted from blood. What this sample's cell subset or site label stands for: CD45RA+ positively selected. The source is a man younger than 35 in good health.

This chain links TRBV6-5 with TRBJ2-1, with 7 bases aligning to TRBD2. V shed 1 base and J 6 bases; nucleotides not matched to a gene: 6. Per germline, CDR1 MNHEY and CDR2 SVGAGI. There are 15 residues in the CDR3. The CDR3 coding sequence is TGTGCCAGCAGTTACTGGGGAGGGTCTGCCAATGAGCAGTTCTTC. It is translated as CASSYWGGSANEQFF.

This chain connects TRBV7-9 to TRBJ2-2; 8 bases align to TRBD2. Germline assignment: CDR1 SEHNR and CDR2 FQNEAQ (reference sequence). CDR3 length equals 14 residues. Trimming removed 5 bases from V and 6 bases from J; junction bases left unmatched: 5. CDR3 DNA: TGTGCCAGCAGCGGACTCGGGGGGGCCGGGGAGCTGTTTTTT. It translates to CASSGLGGAGELFF.

This clone is a singleton in its sample. The J gene is TRBJ1-3, the V gene TRBV29-1; possible D gene TRBD1, 6 bases. Looked up from germline, CDR1 is SQVTM and CDR2 is ANQGSEA. V lost 7 bases to trimming and J lost 0 bases, with 10 bases between them. The CDR3 covers 13 residues. CDR3 in DNA: TGCAGCGGGAAGGGGGGCTCTGGAAACACCATATATTTT. Encoded protein: CSGKGGSGNTIYF. Full variable domain (rest looked up from reference TRBV29-1 and TRBJ1-3): SAVISQKPSRDICQRGTSLTIQCQVDSQVTMMFWYRQQPGQSLTLIATANQGSEATYESGFVIDKFPISRPNLTFSTLTVSNMSPEDSSIYLCSGKGGSGNTIYFGEGSWLTVV.

The rearrangement uses TRBV6-6 and TRBJ2-7; TRBD1 aligns across 11 bases. In germline, CDR1 is MNHNY, CDR2 SVGAGI (reference sequence). The CDR3 consists of 16 residues. V shed 3 bases and J 2 bases; nucleotides not matched to a gene: 6. In nucleotides, the CDR3 is TGTGCCAGCAGTTATATTCCGGGACAGGGGGCCTACGAGCAGTACTTC. It yields the protein CASSYIPGQGAYEQYF.

V is TRBV29-1 and J is TRBJ1-4; no firm D call. Trimming left V 5 bases short and J 3 bases short, with 10 bases between. This CDR3 has 13 amino acids. Per germline, CDR1 SQVTM and CDR2 ANQGSEA. CDR3 sequence (DNA): TGCAGCGTTTACTGGCAGGCTAATGAAAAACTGTTTTTT. Protein: CSVYWQANEKLFF. Variable domain in full (rest from reference TRBV29-1 and TRBJ1-4): SAVISQKPSRDICQRGTSLTIQCQVDSQVTMMFWYRQQPGQSLTLIATANQGSEATYESGFVIDKFPISRPNLTFSTLTVSNMSPEDSSIYLCSVYWQANEKLFFGSGTQLSVL.

The chain couples TRBV27 to TRBJ1-6, with TRBD1 as a possible D gene (5 bases). The V gene lost 4 bases and the J gene lost 0 bases, with 13 bases spanning the gap. The CDR3 is 17 amino acids. From germline, CDR1 is MNHEY and CDR2 SMNVEV (reference sequence). CDR3 loop: CASSSGRASSYNSPLHF. The CDR3 bases are TGTGCCAGCAGTTCCGGCAGGGCTAGCTCCTATAATTCACCCCTCCACTTT.

Regarding this clone: This may arise from a read error, as a much more abundant clone is one base away. The CDR3 region has the DNA TGTGCCAGCACGTCCGGGACAGACAATCAGCCCCAGCATTTT. Translation: CASTSGTDNQPQHF. The chain employs TRBV28 and TRBJ1-5; 7 bases are shared with TRBD1. The CDR3 is 14 residues long. In germline, CDR1 is MDHEN, CDR2 SYDVKM. J gave up 3 bases and V 7 bases, and 6 bases lay outside the gene matches.

This sequence joins TRBV5-4 and TRBJ1-4, with D perhaps matching TRBD1 (5 bases). V dropped 3 bases and J dropped 7 bases, with 16 bases sitting between them. The CDR3 extends over 15 amino acids. Germline loops: CDR1 SGHNT, CDR2 YYREEE (reference sequence). CDR3 in DNA: TGTGCCAGCAGCTCATCGAGCCAGGGATTTGAAAAACTGTTTTTT. It is translated as CASSSSSQGFEKLFF.

The rearrangement links TRBV7-2 to TRBJ1-5; 7 bases are a match to TRBD1. Germline values: CDR1 SGHTA, CDR2 FQGNSA. The CDR3 contains 16 residues. The ends lost 2 bases at V and 4 bases at J; junction bases unmatched: 8. As DNA, the CDR3 is TGTGCCAGCAGCTTAAACCCGACAGGGACAAATCAGCCCCAGCATTTT. Translated: CASSLNPTGTNQPQHF.

This rearrangement joins TRBV28 to TRBJ1-2, with 8 bases that match TRBD1. Germline V gene data show CDR1 as MDHEN and CDR2 as SYDVKM. Trimming took 8 bases from V and 6 from J; bases not matched to a gene: 11. The length of the CDR3 is 14 residues. Here the CDR3 reads CASGNKDRAHGYTF. The CDR3 nucleotides read TGTGCCAGCGGAAATAAGGACAGGGCGCATGGCTACACCTTC.

The V call is TRBV5-1, the J call TRBJ2-3; D remains unclear. Trimming removed 0 bases from V and 6 bases from J, with 14 bases in between. Germline CDR1 SGHRS, CDR2 YFSETQ. This CDR3 contains 15 residues. The CDR3 region has the DNA TGCGCCAGCAGCTTGGAGTATATCTCCGGGGATACGCAGTATTTT. Protein product: CASSLEYISGDTQYF.

The V call is TRBV10-3, the J call TRBJ1-4; a weak D match, TRBD1 (5 bases). Germline V gene data show CDR1 as ENHRY and CDR2 as SYGVKD. V lost 6 bases to trimming and J lost 8 bases, with 13 bases between them. This CDR3 has 13 residues. The CDR3 loop is CAIRDGGVEKLFF. CDR3 nucleotides: TGTGCCATCAGGGACGGGGGAGTCGAAAAACTGTTTTTT.

This sequence joins TRBV6-1 and TRBJ1-2; D uncertain. This CDR3 contains 12 residues. The V end was cut by 5 bases, the J end by 4 bases, with 8 bases between. Per the germline V gene, CDR1 is MNHNS and CDR2 is SASEGT. The DNA for the CDR3 is TGTGCCAGCAGTCCGCGGATCTATGGCTACACCTTC. Protein sequence: CASSPRIYGYTF.

This clone appeared once. The J gene is TRBJ1-3, the V gene TRBV7-8; D gene uncertain. The CDR3 extends over 15 amino acids. Germline values: CDR1 SGHVS, CDR2 FQNEAQ. Trimming cost V 1 base and J 3 bases, with 10 bases left between them. CDR3 sequence reads: CASSLVVQNGNTIYF. CDR3 DNA sequence: TGTGCCAGCAGCTTAGTGGTCCAGAATGGAAACACCATATATTTT.

This clone appeared a few times. Within the sample, other DNA sequences also encode this same CDR3. This chain joins TRBV5-1 and TRBJ1-1; D is undetermined. The CDR3 covers 13 residues. Germline V gene data show CDR1 as SGHRS and CDR2 as YFSETQ. V lost 0 bases and J 0 bases, leaving 3 bases between the germline ends. CDR3 residues: CASSLGLNTEAFF. For the CDR3, the DNA is TGCGCCAGCAGCTTGGGGCTGAACACTGAAGCTTTCTTT.

The chain joins TRBV5-1 to TRBJ2-5; 7 bases agree with TRBD1. This CDR3 spans 15 amino acids. Trimming cost V 3 bases and J 5 bases; bases outside gene matches: 10. Per the germline V gene, CDR1 is SGHRS and CDR2 is YFSETQ. CDR3: CASSSTGEPFETQYF. CDR3 nucleotide sequence: TGCGCCAGCAGCTCTACAGGGGAGCCTTTTGAGACCCAGTACTTC.

The rearrangement joins TRBV6-6 to TRBJ2-7; 7 bases are a match to TRBD1. This CDR3 is 15 amino acids long. V shed 2 bases and J 0 bases; nucleotides not matched to a gene: 4. Germline CDR1 MNHNY, CDR2 SVGAGI (reference sequence). In DNA form, the CDR3 reads TGTGCCAGCAGTTACGAGACAGGGACCTCCTACGAGCAGTACTTC. This encodes CASSYETGTSYEQYF.

As for this clone: Given the absence of the conserved phenylalanine or tryptophan at the CDR3 end, a read error is likely. The DNA is left out, because the CDR3 cannot be placed on it with certainty; the CDR3 is given as TCRdb lists it. V gene TRBV28 combines with J gene TRBJ1-6. Termini included, the CDR3 measures 11 amino acids. Per germline, CDR1 MDHEN and CDR2 SYDVKM. The CDR3 protein is CASSLRTGRGG.

The chain combines TRBV2 with TRBJ1-1, with TRBD1 matching over 12 bases. Germline CDR1 is SNHLY and CDR2 is FYNNEI. Unmatched junction bases numbered 4, after V lost 5 bases and J lost 6 bases. This CDR3 is 14 amino acids long. The CDR3 DNA sequence: TGTGCCAGCAGTCCCGGGACAGGGGGCCCTGAAGCTTTCTTT. Translation: CASSPGTGGPEAFF.

V usage is TRBV10-3 and J usage is TRBJ1-1; no reliable D call. This CDR3 has 12 amino acids. CDR1 is ENHRY and CDR2 is SYGVKD in the germline V gene. V shed 6 bases and J shed 2 bases, with 7 bases lying between them. The CDR3, as DNA: TGTGCCATCAGCCTAGGAAACACTGAAGCTTTCTTT. Protein product: CAISLGNTEAFF.

CDR3 DNA: TGTGCCAGCAGCTTAGGAGGGGACGGTAACGAGCAGTACTTC. Amino acid sequence: CASSLGGDGNEQYF. V gene TRBV7-6 combines with J gene TRBJ2-7; D may match TRBD1 or TRBD2 (5 bases each). V lost 1 base and J 5 bases, leaving 12 bases between the germline ends. Germline V lookup: CDR1 SGHVS, CDR2 FNYEAQ. This CDR3 has 14 residues.

This clone was seen just once. J is TRBJ2-6 and V is TRBV2, with D maybe TRBD1 (6 bases). Deletions cut 5 bases from V and 0 bases from J, with 14 bases between. The CDR3 spans 17 residues. The germline V gene has CDR1 SNHLY and CDR2 FYNNEI. In nucleotides, the CDR3 is TGTGCCAGCAGTTCCGGGACATACTCCTCTGGGGCCAACGTCCTGACTTTC. It specifies CASSSGTYSSGANVLTF.

V and J are TRBV2 and TRBJ2-7; a possible D gene is TRBD1 (6 bases). This CDR3 region has 16 residues. CDR1 is SNHLY, CDR2 FYNNEI, per germline. The V end was cut by 3 bases, the J end by 3 bases, with 18 bases between. CDR3 coding DNA: TGTGCCAGCAGTGACGCCAACCGGGACATCGACTACGAGCAGTACTTC. Protein product: CASSDANRDIDYEQYF.

The CDR3 region has the DNA TGTGCCACCAGCAGCGACGGAAACGCATTCGGAAACACCATATATTTT. Translation gives CATSSDGNAFGNTIYF. The chain combines TRBV15 with TRBJ1-3; D uncertain. Germline lookup yields CDR1 LNHNV and CDR2 YYDKDF (reference sequence). With 3 bases removed from V and 4 bases from J, the gap between germline ends came to 16 bases. The CDR3 extends over 16 amino acids.

The genes are TRBV6-6 and TRBJ2-7, with D possibly matching TRBD2 (7 bases). Trimming removed 7 bases at V and 2 bases at J, with 18 bases between. Germline V gene lookup returns CDR1 MNHNY and CDR2 SVGAGI (reference sequence). This CDR3 has 15 residues. CDR3 in amino acids: CASTPIGGAAYEQYF. CDR3 DNA sequence: TGTGCCAGCACTCCGATAGGGGGGGCCGCCTACGAGCAGTACTTC.

The rearrangement links TRBV6-6 to TRBJ1-2, with D possibly TRBD1 on 6 matching bases. Germline V lookup: CDR1 MNHNY, CDR2 SVGAGI (reference sequence). The length of the CDR3 is 13 residues. V lost 4 bases, J lost 8 bases, and 14 bases lay in between. Here the CDR3 DNA reads TGTGCCAGCAGTTCCAGGGGTTCACGAGGCTACACCTTC. It specifies CASSSRGSRGYTF.

The chain couples TRBV15 to TRBJ2-1, with D uncertain. Germline CDR1 reads LNHNV; CDR2 reads YYDKDF (reference sequence). V was cut by 2 bases and J by 0 bases, with 11 bases left in between. This CDR3 contains 16 residues. The CDR3 DNA reads as TGTGCCACCAGCAGAAGTGACGGACCCTCCTACAATGAGCAGTTCTTC. It translates to CATSRSDGPSYNEQFF. Combining the CDR3 with reference TRBV15 and TRBJ2-1 gives the whole variable domain DAMVIQNPRYQVTQFGKPVTLSCSQTLNHNVMYWYQQKSSQAPKLLFHYYDKDFNNEADTPDNFQSRRPNTSFCFLDIRSPGLGDTAMYLCATSRSDGPSYNEQFFGPGTRLTVL.

This chain links TRBV13 with TRBJ2-5; 9 bases are a match to TRBD1. The CDR3 is 16 amino acids. Trimming removed 4 bases from V and 3 bases from J; junction bases left unmatched: 9. Looked up from germline, CDR1 is PRHDT and CDR2 is FYEKMQ (reference sequence). CDR3 nucleotides: TGTGCCAGCAGCTCCTCTTACCGGGACAGGGAAGAGACCCAGTACTTC. It translates to CASSSSYRDREETQYF.